Here is one T cell receptor beta chain with its context. Its cognate antigen is unknown. The TCR cDNA carried a universal primer site and UMIs from 5'RACE template switching. TCRdb re-called the 5' RACE reads through MiXCR, storing one row per CDR3 protein. Seen here are 400,000 to 450,000 distinct CDR3 sequences, around 19% observed once, and the top ten hold roughly a sixth. This entry is derived from a study of T cells after yellow fever vaccination. At the level of the study: For low cell numbers, libraries were made with SMART-Seq v4 Ultra Low Input. Study observations and caveats: A small proportion of clonotypes was detected in both the CD4 and CD8 compartments.

The CDR3 extends over 13 amino acids. CDR1 is SGHTA, CDR2 FQGNSA, per germline. Trimming removed 6 bases at V and 5 bases at J, with 11 bases between. This rearrangement joins TRBV7-2 to TRBJ1-5; maybe TRBD1 (6 bases). The sequence was obtained from a man aged 18 to 30 who received the YFV17D yellow fever vaccine. The source material was PBMCs, sampled before the yellow fever booster vaccination. Here the CDR3 reads CASSQQGHQPQHF. DNA of the CDR3: TGTGCCAGCAGTCAGCAGGGGCATCAGCCCCAGCATTTT.